These 32 T cell receptor beta chains came from one sample sequenced in a study of tumor-infiltrating lymphocytes in primary liver carcinoma (TCRdb year 2017). Total RNA and DNA were co-extracted from about 19-30 mg of bulk tissue with the AllPrep DNA/RNA mini kit, without cell sorting. Sequencing was performed on an Illumina HiSeq 2500. Starting from approximately 0.5 ug total RNA, TCRbeta-specific cDNA was produced by reverse transcription with a constant-region primer and ProtoScript II reverse transcriptase. Construction of the TCRbeta libraries relied on three nested rounds of multiplex PCR, following a slightly modified ARM-PCR procedure. Multiplex TRBV1-TRBV30 forward primers and a Cbeta reverse primer were used in the first two PCR rounds, each of which was run for approximately 9 cycles. TCRdb itself trimmed the public reads at Q25 with fastp, ran MiXCR and retained productive beta chains. Records with the same CDR3 protein are collapsed into one entry carrying the most frequent genes and DNA. This sample has around 54,000 distinct CDR3 sequences in its table, and about 80% of those were observed once. About 25% of the sample is held by the ten biggest clonotypes.

What was sequenced was liver tumor tissue from sampling region 2. The intended sense of this specimen's cell subset or site label: tumor region T2, inferior pole. Receptor source: a man aged 35 to 55 with primary liver carcinoma and hepatitis B virus infection.

As concerns this clonotype: In this CDR3 the conserved last residue, phenylalanine or tryptophan, is missing, so a read error is likely. The V and J genes are TRBV29-1 and TRBJ2-7; 9 positions match TRBD1. This CDR3 spans 13 amino acids. Germline V gene sequence: CDR1 SQVTM, CDR2 ANQGSEA. The CDR3 is CGVGQGNVCEQYI. CDR3 nucleotide sequence: TGCGGCGTTGGACAGGGGAATGTTTGCGAGCAGTACATC.

With regard to this clonotype: This may stem from a read error, because a much larger clone lies one nucleotide away. The chain carries TRBV2 and TRBJ2-5; D remains ambiguous. The CDR3 covers 14 residues. The V gene lost 7 bases and the J gene lost 1 base, with 13 bases spanning the gap. Looked up from germline, CDR1 is SNHLY and CDR2 is FYNNEI. The CDR3 sequence: CASTGRSPQETQYF. The CDR3, as DNA: TGTGCCAGCACTGGCAGGTCACCCCAAGAGACCCAGTACTTC. The full variable domain, its missing parts supplied by reference TRBV2 and TRBJ2-5, is EPEVTQTPSHQVTQMGQEVILRCVPISNHLYFYWYRQILGQKVEFLVSFYNNEISEKSEIFDDQFSVERPDGSNFTLKIRSTKLEDSAMYFCASTGRSPQETQYFGPGTRLLVL.

In regard to this clonotype: A much larger clonotype is one base distant, so this may be a read error. The V gene is TRBV10-3, the J gene TRBJ1-5, with TRBD1 as a possible D gene (6 bases). This CDR3 is 13 amino acids long. From germline, CDR1 is ENHRY and CDR2 SYGVKD. The CDR3: CAIQGGDDQSQHF. The CDR3 bases are TGTGCCATCCAAGGGGGGGACGATCAGTCCCAGCATTTT.

Concerning this clonotype: The CDR3 does not close with the conserved phenylalanine or tryptophan, likely indicating a read error. The rearrangement joins TRBV29-1 to TRBJ1-1; 8 nucleotides line up with TRBD1. Trimming took 1 base from V and 7 from J; bases not matched to a gene: 11. Germline CDR1 SQVTM, CDR2 ANQGSEA. The CDR3 spans 15 residues. The CDR3 spells CSVEAGDRSHLEAFS. In nucleotides, the CDR3 is TGCAGCGTTGAAGCGGGGGACAGGAGTCACCTTGAAGCTTTCTCT.

On this clonotype: A much more abundant neighbour one base away suggests this may be a read error. The chain links TRBV30 to TRBJ2-5; 9 nucleotides match TRBD2. The trim removed 2 bases at V and 7 bases at J, leaving 11 bases unmatched. CDR1 and CDR2 from the germline V gene are GTSNPN and SVGIG (reference sequence). The CDR3 covers 15 residues. This CDR3 is CAWSQRASGKGTQYF. The CDR3 region has the DNA TGTGCCTGGAGTCAAAGAGCTAGCGGGAAAGGGACCCAGTACTTC.

Of note for this clonotype: The CDR3 does not end in the conserved phenylalanine or tryptophan, so this is likely a read error. This chain joins TRBV11-3 and TRBJ2-2; D is perhaps TRBD1 (6 bases). The CDR3 totals 15 residues. Germline CDR1 SGHNT, CDR2 YENEEA. The CDR3, as DNA: TGTGCCAGCAGCTTAGGACAGGTTGACACTGGGGAACTGTTTTCT. This sequence encodes CASSLGQVDTGELFS.

The chain has TRBV20-1 and TRBJ2-5; a weak D match, TRBD2 (5 bases). Per germline, CDR1 DFQATT and CDR2 SNEGSKA (reference sequence). CDR3 length equals 13 residues. Trimming took 1 base from V and 0 from J, leaving 6 bases between them. CDR3 sequence (DNA): TGCAGTGCTAGAGGGACTGACCAAGAGACCCAGTACTTC. This gives the protein CSARGTDQETQYF.

V usage is TRBV11-2 and J usage is TRBJ2-7; D remains ambiguous. The CDR3 consists of 13 residues. Germline V CDR1 and CDR2: SGHAT, FQNNGV. V lost 7 bases and J lost 10, with 20 bases in between. CDR3: CASITPYVWEQYF. The DNA of the CDR3 is TGTGCCAGCATCACCCCTTACGTATGGGAACAGTACTTC.

This clonotype came up a few times. One junction end disagrees with the germline gene, perhaps due to a read error. This chain uses TRBV7-8 with TRBJ2-5; 9 bases line up with TRBD1. The CDR3 spans 17 residues. Germline V gene lookup returns CDR1 SGHVS and CDR2 FQNEAQ. CDR3 amino acids: CASSYLPGQGIQGTQYF. The CDR3 nucleotides are TGTGCCAGCAGCTACCTCCCGGGACAGGGAATACAAGGGACCCAGTACTTC.

Details on this clonotype: Lacking the conserved final phenylalanine or tryptophan, this CDR3 likely reflects a read error. The CDR3 reads CASSLRPSSYSEQFL. In DNA, the CDR3 is TGTGCCAGCAGTTTAAGACCGAGCTCCTACAGTGAGCAGTTCTTA. This chain links TRBV12-3 or TRBV12-4 with TRBJ2-1, with unresolved D. This CDR3 contains 15 residues.

The sample holds many counts of this clonotype. This chain links TRBV10-3 with TRBJ2-7, with TRBD1 matching over 8 bases. The CDR3 contains 14 residues. V lost 6 bases, J lost 5 bases, and 9 bases stayed unmatched. Germline loops: CDR1 ENHRY, CDR2 SYGVKD. CDR3 DNA: TGTGCCATCAGCCGGGACAGGTTGGAAAACGAGCAGTACTTC. Translation gives CAISRDRLENEQYF.

This clonotype has just one count. It may be a read error: a sequence one base away is much more abundant. The V gene is TRBV28, the J gene TRBJ2-3; D is perhaps TRBD2 (5 bases). The germline gives CDR1 MDHEN, CDR2 SYDVKM. Trimming shortened V by 7 bases and J by 2 bases, and 19 bases separated the two germline ends. The CDR3 has 16 residues. The CDR3 reads CASNFLSERATDTQYF. CDR3 in DNA: TGTGCCAGCAATTTCCTTAGCGAGAGGGCCACAGATACGCAGTATTTT.

As for this clonotype: The conserved phenylalanine or tryptophan is not found at the CDR3 terminus, so this likely reflects a read error. The chain links TRBV29-1 to TRBJ1-5; no clear D. The CDR3 has 13 amino acids. Germline assignment: CDR1 SQVTM and CDR2 ANQGSEA. This CDR3 is CRVRDNYNQPQHL. In DNA form, the CDR3 reads TGCCGCGTTCGGGATAATTACAATCAGCCCCAGCATCTT.

By proportion, this clonotype is medium-sized. The rearrangement links TRBV4-1 to TRBJ2-2; 9 bases match TRBD1. Trimming cost V 6 bases and J 4 bases; bases outside gene matches: 6. The length of the CDR3 is 15 residues. The germline gives CDR1 MGHRA, CDR2 YSYEKL. The CDR3 here is CASSRDRVFTGELFF. The CDR3 DNA reads TGCGCCAGCAGTCGGGACAGGGTTTTCACCGGGGAGCTGTTTTTT.

Notes on this clonotype: The missing conserved phenylalanine or tryptophan at the end of this CDR3 makes a read error likely. No DNA is shown, since the ends of the CDR3 on it are uncertain; the CDR3 is the one TCRdb lists. V and J are TRBV6-5 and TRBJ2-2; TRBD2, the table's D call, lacks a check against the DNA. The CDR3 numbers 16 amino acids, ends counted. CDR1 and CDR2 from the germline V gene are MNHEY and SVGAGI. The CDR3: CASSSLSGRSTGERFS.

J is TRBJ2-7 and V is TRBV18; TRBD2 might be the D (6 bases). This CDR3 contains 15 residues. Germline V gene data show CDR1 as KGHSH and CDR2 as LQKENI. Trimming left V 4 bases short and J 5 bases short, with 18 bases between. The CDR3 nucleotides read TGTGCCAGCTCACTAGACAGAGGGGCTAGCGACGAGCAGTACTTC. Translating gives CASSLDRGASDEQYF.

Turning to this clonotype: An end of the junction does not agree with germline; a read error may underlie this. The chain carries TRBV5-6 and TRBJ1-4, with 10 bases fitting TRBD1. Germline-derived CDR1 and CDR2 are SGHDT and YYEEEE. This CDR3 region has 16 residues. The CDR3 region has the DNA TGTGCCAGTAGCAAGACAGGGGGCGGTGGTAATGAAAAACTATTTTTT. Its protein is CASSKTGGGGNEKLFF.

On this clonotype itself: An end of the junction does not agree with germline; a read error may underlie this. The chain has TRBV5-4 and TRBJ2-1; 12 bases agree with TRBD2. Germline V gene data show CDR1 as SGHNT and CDR2 as YYREEE (reference sequence). This CDR3 region has 14 residues. The DNA for the CDR3 is TGTGACAGCAGCGGGGGACTAGCGGGTGATGAGCAGTTCTTC. It codes for CDSSGGLAGDEQFF.

Concerning this clonotype: This may be a read error: a much more frequent sequence differs by one nucleotide. This rearrangement joins TRBV7-9 to TRBJ2-7; no firm D call. CDR1 is SEHNR, CDR2 FQNEAQ, per germline (reference sequence). CDR3 length: 12 amino acids. The CDR3 DNA is TGTCCCAGCAGCCAACTCTCCTACGAGCAGTACTTC. This gives the protein CPSSQLSYEQYF.

In the case of this clonotype: Sequence at one end of the junction differs from germline and may be a read error. This sequence joins TRBV6-6 and TRBJ2-1, with a weak D call TRBD2 (5 bases). Per the germline V gene, CDR1 is MNHNY and CDR2 is SVGAGI (reference sequence). The CDR3 spans 11 residues. The CDR3 loop is CASSQAGEQFF. The CDR3 nucleotides are TGTGCCAGCAGTCAGGCTGGGGAGCAATTCTTC.

This clonotype appeared once. The junction departs from the called germline gene at one end, perhaps through a read error. The chain couples TRBV5-6 to TRBJ1-2, with TRBD1 as a possible D gene (5 bases). This CDR3 is built from 13 residues. Germline V gene lookup returns CDR1 SGHDT and CDR2 YYEEEE. The CDR3 DNA follows: TGTGCCAGCATCTCCGGACACGTCTATGGTTACACCTTC. Translation: CASISGHVYGYTF.

Concerning this clonotype itself: A junction boundary mismatches the germline segment, possibly from a read error. The genes are TRBV6-5 and TRBJ2-7, with 9 nucleotides matching TRBD1. Germline lookup yields CDR1 MNHEY and CDR2 SVGAGI. The CDR3 contains 15 residues. In DNA form, the CDR3 reads TGTGCCAGCGGTTGGGTGGGGACAGGGTACTACGAGCAATACTTC. This translates into CASGWVGTGYYEQYF.

Remarks on this clonotype: Sequence at one end of the junction differs from germline and may be a read error. The chain links TRBV12-3 or TRBV12-4 to TRBJ2-1; D remains ambiguous. The CDR3 loop spans 12 amino acids. The DNA of the CDR3 is TGTGCCAGTAGTCCTTTGTTCAATGGGCAGTTCTTC. Translation: CASSPLFNGQFF.

This clonotype was counted many times. The chain carries TRBV7-9 and TRBJ2-7; D is unclear. The V gene lost 0 bases and the J gene lost 2 bases, with 5 bases spanning the gap. The germline gives CDR1 SEHNR, CDR2 FQNEAQ (reference sequence). This CDR3 has 13 residues. DNA for the CDR3: TGTGCCAGCAGCTTAGCTAGTACCTACGAGCAGTACTTC. This encodes CASSLASTYEQYF.

The genes are TRBV11-2 and TRBJ2-2, with D unresolved. V shed 4 bases and J shed 11 bases, with 14 bases lying between them. Germline lookup yields CDR1 SGHAT and CDR2 FQNNGV. This CDR3 spans 13 amino acids. The CDR3 DNA reads TGTGCCAGCAGCTGGGTCCTTATTGGCGAGCTGTTTTTT. Residues: CASSWVLIGELFF.

This clonotype turned up a few times. A clone one base away is much larger, so this may be a read error. The chain has TRBV5-5 and TRBJ2-3; TRBD2 matches 11 bases. The length of the CDR3 is 17 residues. Per the germline V gene, CDR1 is SGHKS and CDR2 is YYEKEE (reference sequence). After removal of 0 bases from V and 0 bases from J, the junction contained 3 bases not matched to a gene. CDR3 DNA: TGTGCCAGCAGCTTGGCGAGACTAGCGGGAAGCACAGATACGCAGTATTTT. This translates into CASSLARLAGSTDTQYF.

Details on this clonotype: A much larger clone differs by one base, so this may be a read error. This chain links TRBV7-9 with TRBJ2-1; 9 nucleotides agree with TRBD2. The germline V gene has CDR1 SEHNR and CDR2 FQNEAQ (reference sequence). The CDR3 runs to 14 residues. The CDR3 protein is CVSSLALAGNEQFF. CDR3 DNA: TGTGTCAGCAGCTTAGCGCTAGCGGGAAATGAGCAGTTCTTC.

This clonotype was seen ten or more times. The chain uses TRBV7-9 and TRBJ1-3; D gene ambiguous. There are 11 residues in the CDR3. CDR1 is SEHNR, CDR2 FQNEAQ, per germline (reference sequence). The V gene lost 8 bases and the J gene lost 4 bases, with 6 bases spanning the gap. In nucleotides, the CDR3 is TGTGCCAGCGGAGGGGGAAACACCATATATTTT. Its protein is CASGGGNTIYF.

With respect to this clonotype: One junction end disagrees with the germline gene, perhaps due to a read error. This chain connects TRBV10-1 to TRBJ2-5; no clear D. CDR1 is WNHNN and CDR2 is SYGVQD in the germline V gene (reference sequence). There are 15 residues in the CDR3. This CDR3 reads CASSEGGRQHETQYF. The DNA for the CDR3 is TGCGCCAGCAGTGAGGGTGGCCGACAACACGAGACACAGTACTTC.

This clonotype was found many times. The rearrangement joins TRBV5-1 to TRBJ1-1; D gene unclear. Germline CDR1 and CDR2: SGHRS and YFSETQ. The CDR3 has 14 residues. V was trimmed by 0 bases and J by 1 base, leaving 7 bases between them. The CDR3 loop reads CASSLAGRNTEAFF. In nucleotides, the CDR3 is TGCGCCAGCAGCTTGGCAGGCAGGAACACTGAAGCTTTCTTT.

Concerning this clonotype itself: Relative to the germline gene, one junction end is altered; a read error may explain this. The chain joins TRBV12-3 or TRBV12-4 to TRBJ2-3; D might be TRBD1 or TRBD2, each matching 5 bases. The CDR3 consists of 15 residues. CDR3 region: CASSPMVLMGDMQYF. The CDR3 DNA follows: TGTGCCAGCAGTCCGATGGTGCTAATGGGGGATATGCAGTATTTT.

Details on this clonotype: A read error is likely, as this CDR3 ends without the conserved phenylalanine or tryptophan. The J gene is TRBJ2-1, the V gene TRBV11-2; D ambiguous. Looked up from germline, CDR1 is SGHAT and CDR2 is FQNNGV. The CDR3 loop spans 15 amino acids. CDR3 nucleotide sequence: TGTGCCACCGGGCAGGACCAGCCATCCTACAATGATCAGTTCCTC. Encoded protein: CATGQDQPSYNDQFL.